This T cell receptor beta chain derives from a study of vaccination effects on CD4 cells after COVID-19. Subsequent to a culture period of about ten days, CD4+ T cells were isolated. Their SARS-CoV-2 infection, verified by PCR, occurred between March and December 2020. Subjects were given two BNT162b2 or mRNA-1273 vaccine doses. This clone has only a few counts. The antigen is not known. The repertoire was sequenced with immunoSEQ multiplex PCR; TCRdb's copy has only in-frame clones and lacks some. The data show 35,000 to 45,000 clones, with more than 65% seen just once and 3.5% to 4.5% held by the top ten. Sequences were derived from CD4+ T cells from PBMCs cultured without peptide, sampled after COVID-19 vaccination. This clonotype was obtained from a human donor who had a prior SARS-CoV-2 infection.

CDR3 in amino acids: CASSAGTGGFYGYTF. CDR3 nucleotide sequence: TGTGCCAGCAGCGCGGGGACAGGGGGGTTCTATGGCTACACCTTC. The J gene is TRBJ1-2, the V gene TRBV13; 11 bases map to TRBD1. V shed 5 bases, J shed 4 bases, and the junction held 6 bases outside the gene matches. The CDR3 has 15 amino acids. Looked up from germline, CDR1 is PRHDT and CDR2 is FYEKMQ (reference sequence).